This T cell receptor beta chain stems from a study of blood T cell repertoires in COVID-19 (dated by TCRdb to about 2020). For context, the study as a whole: The collaborator samples originated in the United States, Italy and Spain and spanned the acute and convalescent phases of COVID-19. The repertoires were released in a freely available public database meant as a resource for research on the immune response to SARS-CoV-2. The dataset comprised deeply sampled blood TCRbeta repertoires from subjects exposed to, actively infected with, or recovered from COVID-19. The material from the prospective study consisted of cDNA or gDNA derived from T cells, B-cell-depleted T cells, or PBMCs. Samples came from the ongoing ImmuneRACE study (first 160 participants) plus 1,254 subjects from 6 global collaborators. A de-identified subject ID, COVID-19 status, age in years and sex were almost always included in the sample metadata. Where available, HLA class I and class II types were taken from metadata supplied by the sample provider and were not determined by assay-based typing.

Notes on this clone: The target of this receptor is not known. It has no much larger one-base neighbor in the sample; base qualities were not kept.

Overall results and qualifications from the work: Clinical and demographic metadata were provided uncurated, with the amount varying by source and participant.

At one collaborating source in Seattle, patients were enrolled during active infection and were followed longitudinally through the course of disease. Collaborating institutions collected whole blood in K2EDTA tubes following their own protocols. For TCRbeta analysis, collaborators shipped samples as frozen whole blood, isolated PBMCs, or DNA extracted from either of those sample types. TCRbeta CDR3 regions were amplified from genomic DNA by means of the immunoSEQ Assay, a bias-controlled multiplex PCR. On the study's bioinformatics: The number of nucleated cells in each sample was estimated from the amplification of reference gene primers within the assay. To quantify the absolute abundance of each unique TCRbeta CDR3 rearrangement, sequence reads were collapsed and filtered. For each sample, productive Simpson clonality was calculated by taking the square root of Simpson's diversity index across productive rearrangements. Not all clones reach the TCRdb copy of this immuneACCESS table, which keeps in-frame sequences only. Checked studies attribute under half of the gap to unresolved V genes and leave the rest unexplained. Clonal size and the V and J genes are those of that table, whereas D and trimming came from the DNA. Across this sample there are 55,000 to 70,000 clones, with roughly 87% seen only once. The ten largest clones take up around 21% of the sample.

At the junction V is shortened by 1 base and J by 4 bases; bases outside the gene matches: 6. The CDR3 spans 15 residues, from the cysteine through the phenylalanine. Just CDR3 DNA is preserved here, 45 bases in frame from base 1. CDR1 and CDR2 are drawn from the germline V gene (reference sequence): PRHDT, FYEKMQ. Sequencing input: peripheral blood. The TCR was taken from a woman at least 80 years old with COVID-19, enrolled during active disease. The chain couples TRBV13 to TRBJ1-2; 7 junctional bases match TRBD1. The CDR3 protein is CASSLVGQQLYGYTF. The bases read TGTGCCAGCAGCTTAGTGGGACAGCAACTCTATGGCTACACCTTC.